This T cell receptor beta chain derives from a study of shared clonotypes between healthy human individuals (dated by TCRdb to the early 2020s). Regarding the complete study: Three men and a couple of women, aged 18 to 49 years, made up the cohort. For each donor, three plates each were used for CD4 naive and CD4 memory, two plates were used for CD8 naive, and one plate was used for CD8 memory. To estimate repertoire size and how much clonotype sharing occurs between individuals, the study deeply sequenced the blood TCR repertoires of several healthy adults. To increase sequencing depth and limit assay-specific biases, different laboratories used diverse techniques to prepare libraries and sequence TCR repertoires. Each donor's leukapheresis produced roughly between roughly 0.94 and 9.5 billion PBMCs.

Broader findings and caveats from the paper: Even with the large sequencing depth, rarefaction of the sorted-subset datasets indicated that sequencing was incomplete. Sharing across a few donors was observed for 5% to 6.5% of naive CD4, 3% to 3.5% of naive CD8, about 2.3% of memory CD4, and over 0.3% of memory CD8 clonotypes. Estimated clonotype richness was generally larger for naive than for memory subsets. Because the study included a small number of donors, the genetic and exposure-history diversity represented was limited. Higher generation probabilities were observed for clonotypes shared by all four sorted-subset donors than for non-shared clonotypes. Pairwise subsampling led to the expectation that sequencing depth would affect the degree of clonotype sharing among donors. Sampling was limited to blood, and TCR repertoires in tissue likely differ from TCR repertoires in blood.

TCR CDR3 regions were amplified from genomic DNA by multiplex PCR using the deep immunoSEQ assay. Genomic DNA extracted from each cell subset was distributed evenly over all wells of several immunoSEQ 96-well plates, and each plate served as one replicate. For sorted subsets, each replicate PCR was loaded with approximately 190 ng genomic DNA, equivalent to 30,000 or so T cell genomes. Purified libraries were quantified with a Qubit 3.0 fluorometer, sized on a Bioanalyzer 2100, and re-quantified with the KAPA Library Quantification kit. A separate single-read 150-cycle Illumina NextSeq 550 flow cell was used to sequence each immunoSEQ 96-well plate. The authors' analysis ran thus. Because only junctional sequences without quality scores were contained in the immunoSEQ output, filtering matching that applied to full-length reads could not be performed. Sequences were annotated with PyIR, a Python wrapper for IgBLAST v1.9, using IMGT germline references to assign V/J genes and CDR3. Any read was removed if the V/J assignment was weak (E-value above 1e-6), the CDR3 was missing, or the read contained stop codons, out-of-frame junctions, or ambiguous translated residues. V3J clonotypes were defined as sequences sharing an identical inferred V gene, J gene, and CDR3 amino acid sequence. To compute the percentage overlap between repertoires, the number of shared unique clonotypes was divided by the size of the smaller repertoire. Repertoire richness was assessed with RTK rarefaction, the Chao1 estimator, and Recon v2.1 estimates of unobserved clonotypes. Generation probabilities for all TCRbeta clonotypes obtained by the gDNA method from a handful of donors were computed using OLGA. TCRdb's version of the immuneACCESS table is confined to in-frame rearrangements and falls short of the full clone set. An unresolved V gene accounts for under half of the shortfall where checked; the remainder is of unknown origin. V, J and clone size are taken as reported in that table, and D and trimming were inferred from the DNA itself. Counted in this sample were hundreds of thousands of clones; 95% to 97% of them appeared once. The ten largest make up less than 0.13% of the sample.

The sample holds a few counts of this clone. Its cognate antigen has yet to be identified. Within one base of it there is no much larger clone, and no base qualities were kept. CD8 naive samples were CD45RO-negative cells positively selected for CCR7, giving a CD45RA+CCR7+ population that excluded TemRA cells. The donors were healthy, HIV-negative adults who had no recently reported acute infections or vaccinations. All donors were Caucasian adults living in Nashville, Tennessee, USA. After blood collection by leukapheresis, PBMCs were isolated using Ficoll-Histopaque density gradient centrifugation and then cryopreserved in the vapor phase of liquid nitrogen. Analytical flow cytometry was used to check the purity and quantity of each magnetically sorted T cell population. Genomic DNA was isolated from every sorted fraction and measured by UV absorbance on a Nanodrop 2000c. Between the V and J ends, shortened by 0 bases and 8 bases respectively, the junction contains 10 bases. CDR1 and CDR2 (MGHRA, YSYEKL) derive from the germline V gene. The CDR3 goes from the cysteine to the phenylalanine over 14 residues. The retained sequence is limited to the CDR3, 42 bases, with the frame set at the first base.

Sequencing was performed on naive CD8+ T cells sorted from blood. Reading the label with the study, this specimen's cell subset or site is: CD45RA+CCR7+. The receptor chain draws on TRBV4-1 and TRBJ1-4; tentative D gene TRBD1, with 6 bases matching. This sequence originates from a woman aged 30 to 39 in good health. Here is the DNA: TGCGCCAGCAGCCAAGAAGGCACAGGGGAAAAACTGTTTTTT. It translates as CASSQEGTGEKLFF.